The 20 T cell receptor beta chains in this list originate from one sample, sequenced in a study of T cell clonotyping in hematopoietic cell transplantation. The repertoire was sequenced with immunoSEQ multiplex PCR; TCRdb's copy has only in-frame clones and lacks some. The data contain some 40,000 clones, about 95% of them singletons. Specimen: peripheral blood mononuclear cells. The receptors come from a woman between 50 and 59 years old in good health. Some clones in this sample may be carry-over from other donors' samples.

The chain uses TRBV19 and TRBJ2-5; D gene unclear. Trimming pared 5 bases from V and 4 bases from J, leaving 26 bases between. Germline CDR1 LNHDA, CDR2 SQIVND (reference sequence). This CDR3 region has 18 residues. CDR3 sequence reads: CASSPTSGPNAFPETQYF. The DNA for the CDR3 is TGTGCCAGTAGTCCCACCTCCGGGCCCAACGCTTTCCCAGAGACCCAGTACTTC.

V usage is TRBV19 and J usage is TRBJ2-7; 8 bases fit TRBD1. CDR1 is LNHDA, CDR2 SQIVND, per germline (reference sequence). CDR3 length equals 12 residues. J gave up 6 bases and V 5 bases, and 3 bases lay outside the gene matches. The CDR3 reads CASSVGQGEQYF. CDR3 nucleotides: TGTGCCAGTAGTGTTGGACAGGGCGAGCAGTACTTC.

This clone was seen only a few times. The CDR3 sequence: CASSLSGGARNEQFF. Written as DNA, the CDR3 is TGTGCCAGCAGTCTTAGCGGGGGGGCAAGGAATGAGCAGTTCTTC. This rearrangement joins TRBV5-4 to TRBJ2-1; TRBD2 matches 11 bases. Germline values: CDR1 SGHNT, CDR2 YYREEE (reference sequence). The V and J ends lost 5 bases and 7 bases, in that order; junction bases with no gene match: 8. The CDR3 consists of 15 residues.

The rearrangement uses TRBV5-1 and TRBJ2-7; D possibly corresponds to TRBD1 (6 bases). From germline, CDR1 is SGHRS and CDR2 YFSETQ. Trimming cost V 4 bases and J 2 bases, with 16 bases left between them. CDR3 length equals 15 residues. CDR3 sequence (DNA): TGCGCCAGCAGCAAACAGGGATTAGGGACCTACGAGCAGTACTTC. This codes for CASSKQGLGTYEQYF.

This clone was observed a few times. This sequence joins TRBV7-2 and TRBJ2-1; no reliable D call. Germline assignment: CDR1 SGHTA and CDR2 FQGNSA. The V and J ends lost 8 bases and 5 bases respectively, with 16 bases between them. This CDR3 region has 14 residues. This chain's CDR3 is CASALDAANNEQFF. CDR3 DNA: TGTGCCAGCGCTCTGGACGCAGCAAACAATGAGCAGTTCTTC. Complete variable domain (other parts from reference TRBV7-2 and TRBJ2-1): GAGVSQSPSNKVTEKGKDVELRCDPISGHTALYWYRQSLGQGLEFLIYFQGNSAPDKSGLPSDRFSAERTGGSVSTLTIQRTQQEDSAVYLCASALDAANNEQFFGPGTRLTVL.

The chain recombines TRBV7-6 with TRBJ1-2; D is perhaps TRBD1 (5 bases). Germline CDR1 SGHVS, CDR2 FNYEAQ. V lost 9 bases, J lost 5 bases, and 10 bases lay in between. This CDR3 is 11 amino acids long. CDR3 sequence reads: CASGTEYGYTF. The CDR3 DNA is TGTGCCAGTGGGACGGAATATGGCTACACCTTC. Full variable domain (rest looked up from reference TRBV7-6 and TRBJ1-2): GAGVSQSPRYKVTKRGQDVALRCDPISGHVSLYWYRQALGQGPEFLTYFNYEAQQDKSGLPNDRFSAERPEGSISTLTIQRTEQRDSAMYRCASGTEYGYTFGSGTRLTVV.

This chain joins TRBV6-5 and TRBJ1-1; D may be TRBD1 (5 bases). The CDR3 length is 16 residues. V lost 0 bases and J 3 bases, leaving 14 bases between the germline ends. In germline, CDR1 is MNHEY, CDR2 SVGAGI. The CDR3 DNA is TGTGCCAGCAGTTACTCTCCAGACAGTCACCACACTGAAGCTTTCTTT. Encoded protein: CASSYSPDSHHTEAFF.

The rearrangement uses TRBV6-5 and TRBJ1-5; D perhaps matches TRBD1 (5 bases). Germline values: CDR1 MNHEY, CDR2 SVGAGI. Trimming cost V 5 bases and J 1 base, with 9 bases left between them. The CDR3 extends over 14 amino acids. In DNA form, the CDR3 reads TGTGCCAGCAGTCGTGCAGGGAGCAATCAGCCCCAGCATTTT. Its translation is CASSRAGSNQPQHF.

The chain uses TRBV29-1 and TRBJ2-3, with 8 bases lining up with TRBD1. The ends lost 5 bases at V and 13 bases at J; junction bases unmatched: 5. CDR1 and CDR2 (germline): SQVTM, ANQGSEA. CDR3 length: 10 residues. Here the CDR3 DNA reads TGCAGCGTTCAGGACAGGGAAAAGTATTTT. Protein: CSVQDREKYF.

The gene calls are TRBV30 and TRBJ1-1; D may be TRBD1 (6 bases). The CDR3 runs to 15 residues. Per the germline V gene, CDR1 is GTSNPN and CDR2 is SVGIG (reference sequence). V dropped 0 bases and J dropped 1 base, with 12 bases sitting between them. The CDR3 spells CAWSVLDSQNTEAFF. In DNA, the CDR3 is TGTGCCTGGAGTGTACTGGACAGCCAGAACACTGAAGCTTTCTTT.

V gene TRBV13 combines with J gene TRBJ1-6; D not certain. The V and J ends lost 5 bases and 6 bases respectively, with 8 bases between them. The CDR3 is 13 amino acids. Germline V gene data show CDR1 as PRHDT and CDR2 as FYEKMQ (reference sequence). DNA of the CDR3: TGTGCCAGCAGCCCCTTCCCTAATTCACCCCTCCACTTT. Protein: CASSPFPNSPLHF.

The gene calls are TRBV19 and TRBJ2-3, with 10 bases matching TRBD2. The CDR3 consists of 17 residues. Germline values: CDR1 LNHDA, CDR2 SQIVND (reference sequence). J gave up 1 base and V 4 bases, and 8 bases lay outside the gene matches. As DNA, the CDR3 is TGTGCCAGTAGTACCCAAGCGGGGGGGCCTCGCACAGATACGCAGTATTTT. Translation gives CASSTQAGGPRTDTQYF.

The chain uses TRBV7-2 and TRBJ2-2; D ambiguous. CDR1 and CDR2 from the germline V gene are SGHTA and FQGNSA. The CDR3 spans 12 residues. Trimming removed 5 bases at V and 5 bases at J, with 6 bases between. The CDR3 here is CASSPSTGELFF. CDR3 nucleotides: TGTGCCAGCAGCCCAAGTACCGGGGAGCTGTTTTTT. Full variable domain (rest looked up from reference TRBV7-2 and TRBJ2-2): GAGVSQSPSNKVTEKGKDVELRCDPISGHTALYWYRQSLGQGLEFLIYFQGNSAPDKSGLPSDRFSAERTGGSVSTLTIQRTQQEDSAVYLCASSPSTGELFFGEGSRLTVL.

Here the CDR3 reads CASSSITDTQYF. The DNA of the CDR3 is TGTGCCAGCAGTTCCATCACAGATACGCAGTATTTT. This chain joins TRBV5-4 and TRBJ2-3; D gene unclear. Germline CDR1 is SGHNT and CDR2 is YYREEE (reference sequence). The V end lost 5 bases, the J end lost 2 bases, and 6 bases lay between the germline ends. There are 12 residues in the CDR3.

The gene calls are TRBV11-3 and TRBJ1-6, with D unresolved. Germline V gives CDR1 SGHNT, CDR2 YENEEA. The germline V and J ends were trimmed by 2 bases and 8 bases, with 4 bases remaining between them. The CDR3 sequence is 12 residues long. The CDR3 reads CASSLLDSPLHF. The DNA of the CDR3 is TGTGCCAGCAGCTTATTGGATTCACCCCTCCACTTT.

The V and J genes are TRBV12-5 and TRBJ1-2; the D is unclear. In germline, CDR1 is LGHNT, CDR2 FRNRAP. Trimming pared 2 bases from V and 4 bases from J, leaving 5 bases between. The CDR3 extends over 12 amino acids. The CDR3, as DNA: TGTGCTAGTGGTTTGACTTTCTATGGCTACACCTTC. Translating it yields CASGLTFYGYTF.

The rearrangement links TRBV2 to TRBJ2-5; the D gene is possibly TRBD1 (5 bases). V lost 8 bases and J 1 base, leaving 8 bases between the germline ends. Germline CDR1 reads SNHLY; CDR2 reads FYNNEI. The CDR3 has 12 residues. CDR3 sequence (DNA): TGTGCCAGCTCCGACAGCCAAGAGACCCAGTACTTC. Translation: CASSDSQETQYF.

CDR3 DNA: TGTGCCAGCAGCTTGGACACCTACACAGATACGCAGTATTTT. Protein sequence: CASSLDTYTDTQYF. The chain employs TRBV7-3 and TRBJ2-3, with D possibly being TRBD1 (5 bases). Germline loops: CDR1 SGHTA, CDR2 FQGTGA. The CDR3 spans 14 residues. V was trimmed by 3 bases and J by 2 bases, leaving 9 bases between them.

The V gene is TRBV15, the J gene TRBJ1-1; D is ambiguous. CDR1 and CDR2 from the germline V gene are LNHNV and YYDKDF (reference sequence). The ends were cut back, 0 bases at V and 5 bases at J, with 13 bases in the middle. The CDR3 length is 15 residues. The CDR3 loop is CATSRDATVGTEAFF. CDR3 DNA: TGTGCCACCAGCAGAGATGCCACGGTTGGGACTGAAGCTTTCTTT.

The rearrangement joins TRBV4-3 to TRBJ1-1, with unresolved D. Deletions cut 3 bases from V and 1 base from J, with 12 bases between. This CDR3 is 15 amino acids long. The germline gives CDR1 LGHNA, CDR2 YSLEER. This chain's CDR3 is CASSQARIGNTEAFF. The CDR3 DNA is TGCGCCAGCAGCCAGGCGAGAATCGGGAACACTGAAGCTTTCTTT.